Shown below are 31 T cell receptor beta chains from a single sample sequenced in a study of OX40 agonist ivuxolimab in advanced cancers. The library was generated by the immunoSEQ multiplex PCR assay. TCRdb's version of the immuneACCESS table is confined to in-frame rearrangements and falls short of the full clone set. An unresolved V gene accounts for under half of the shortfall where checked; the remainder is of unknown origin. Across this sample there are tens of thousands of clones, with 80% to 90% seen only once. 3% to 4% of the sample goes to the ten largest clones. The sequencing used CD4+ or CD8+ T cells sorted from blood, collected in a trial of the OX40 agonist ivuxolimab. The source is an adult with an advanced solid tumor such as melanoma, head and neck, liver or kidney cancer.

V is TRBV10-3 and J is TRBJ2-1, with 7 bases that match TRBD2. V lost 7 bases, J lost 0 bases, and 3 bases stayed unmatched. There are 14 residues in the CDR3. Germline V gene lookup returns CDR1 ENHRY and CDR2 SYGVKD. CDR3 loop: CAITREVSYNEQFF. The CDR3 DNA reads TGTGCCATCACCCGGGAGGTCTCCTACAATGAGCAGTTCTTC.

The sample holds a few counts of this clone. The V and J genes are TRBV27 and TRBJ2-6; no definite D call. The germline V gene has CDR1 MNHEY and CDR2 SMNVEV (reference sequence). The V gene lost 10 bases and the J gene lost 2 bases, with 9 bases spanning the gap. The CDR3 sequence is 13 residues long. CDR3 sequence: CATISTGANVLTF. The DNA of the CDR3 is TGTGCCACCATTAGCACTGGGGCCAACGTCCTGACTTTC. Together with reference TRBV27 and TRBJ2-6, the CDR3 gives the full variable domain: EAQVTQNPRYLITVTGKKLTVTCSQNMNHEYMSWYRQDPGLGLRQIYYSMNVEVTDKGDVPEGYKVSRKEKRNFPLILESPSPNQTSLYFCATISTGANVLTFGAGSRLTVL.

As concerns this clone: Other nucleotide sequences from this sample produce the same CDR3. The J gene is TRBJ1-1, the V gene TRBV2, with 7 bases that match TRBD1. The CDR3 runs 15 residues. Per germline, CDR1 SNHLY and CDR2 FYNNEI. With 6 bases clipped from V and 5 bases from J, the junction kept 12 bases outside the gene matches. For the CDR3, the DNA is TGTGCCAGCAGGGATACAGGGGTAGGAGGGACTGAAGCTTTCTTT. Its protein is CASRDTGVGGTEAFF.

The chain has TRBV25-1 and TRBJ1-2; D gene ambiguous. Per the germline V gene, CDR1 is MGHDK and CDR2 is SYGVNS. V gave up 5 bases and J gave up 5 bases, with 12 bases separating them. CDR3 length equals 13 residues. As DNA, the CDR3 is TGTGCCAGCAGTCTTAGGTTAGGGTATGGCTACACCTTC. This encodes CASSLRLGYGYTF.

The V call is TRBV7-2, the J call TRBJ1-3; D possibly corresponds to TRBD1 (5 bases). V was trimmed by 3 bases and J by 2 bases, leaving 8 bases between them. The CDR3 sequence is 14 residues long. The V gene's germline CDR1 is SGHTA and CDR2 FQGNSA. The CDR3 DNA is TGTGCCAGCAGCTTGCCAGGGACTGGAAACACCATATATTTT. Residues: CASSLPGTGNTIYF.

CDR3 residues: CASSLGWIDEKLFF. CDR3 nucleotides: TGTGCCAGCAGCCTGGGATGGATTGACGAAAAACTGTTTTTT. The chain has TRBV5-6 and TRBJ1-4, with D hard to call. The CDR3 sequence is 14 residues long. V lost 4 bases and J lost 8, with 15 bases in between. The germline V gene encodes CDR1 SGHDT and CDR2 YYEEEE.

This rearrangement joins TRBV29-1 to TRBJ1-2; TRBD1 matches 9 bases. The CDR3 runs 12 residues. The trim removed 7 bases at V and 3 bases at J, leaving 3 bases unmatched. The V gene's germline CDR1 is SQVTM and CDR2 ANQGSEA. Here the CDR3 DNA reads TGCAGCGCCCGGACAGGGGACTATGGCTACACCTTC. Its translation is CSARTGDYGYTF.

In DNA, the CDR3 is TGTGCCAGCAGCGTAGACCTAGCGTTCAACAATGAGCAGTTCTTC. Residues: CASSVDLAFNNEQFF. V usage is TRBV9 and J usage is TRBJ2-1; perhaps TRBD2 as D (6 bases). The germline V gene has CDR1 SGDLS and CDR2 YYNGEE. The CDR3 loop spans 15 amino acids. Trimming shortened V by 0 bases and J by 5 bases, and 12 bases separated the two germline ends.

V and J are TRBV2 and TRBJ2-3; tentatively, D is TRBD2 (6 bases). The germline V gene encodes CDR1 SNHLY and CDR2 FYNNEI. Trimming cost V 7 bases and J 2 bases, with 10 bases left between them. This CDR3 comprises 13 residues. CDR3 bases: TGTGCCAGCAAAGAGCGGGTCACAGATACGCAGTATTTT. Translation: CASKERVTDTQYF.

CDR3 DNA sequence: TGTGCTAGTGGACACCCCAGGGGGAGAGGCACTGAAGCTTTCTTT. Translating it yields CASGHPRGRGTEAFF. The chain has TRBV12-5 and TRBJ1-1; TRBD1 matches at 7 bases. The germline CDR1 and CDR2 sequences are LGHNT and FRNRAP. The CDR3 totals 15 residues. V shed 6 bases, J shed 4 bases, and the junction held 11 bases outside the gene matches.

The J gene is TRBJ2-7, the V gene TRBV19; D perhaps matches TRBD1 (5 bases). CDR1 and CDR2 from the germline V gene are LNHDA and SQIVND (reference sequence). This CDR3 comprises 11 residues. V was pared by 10 bases and J by 6 bases, with 13 bases between. CDR3 loop: CATPTASEQYF. CDR3 nucleotides: TGTGCCACCCCGACAGCGTCCGAGCAGTACTTC.

V gene TRBV6-1 combines with J gene TRBJ2-7; 12 bases fit TRBD2. Looked up from germline, CDR1 is MNHNS and CDR2 is SASEGT. The trim removed 4 bases at V and 3 bases at J, leaving 7 bases unmatched. There are 16 residues in the CDR3. CDR3 amino acids: CASSAGTSGLSYEQYF. In DNA form, the CDR3 reads TGTGCCAGCAGTGCCGGGACTAGCGGGCTGAGCTACGAGCAGTACTTC.

The chain combines TRBV19 with TRBJ2-5; 8 bases agree with TRBD2. The CDR3 covers 14 residues. In germline, CDR1 is LNHDA, CDR2 SQIVND (reference sequence). The J segment lost 2 bases and the V segment lost 3 bases, leaving 2 bases of the junction unmatched. This CDR3 is CASSIRGGQETQYF. Here the CDR3 DNA reads TGTGCCAGTAGTATTCGGGGGGGGCAAGAGACCCAGTACTTC. The full variable domain, rest sourced from reference TRBV19 and TRBJ2-5, is DGGITQSPKYLFRKEGQNVTLSCEQNLNHDAMYWYRQDPGQGLRLIYYSQIVNDFQKGDIAEGYSVSREKKESFPLTVTSAQKNPTAFYLCASSIRGGQETQYFGPGTRLLVL.

The rearrangement links TRBV28 to TRBJ1-6; the D is unclear. Trimming pared 4 bases from V and 7 bases from J, leaving 5 bases between. Germline CDR1 is MDHEN and CDR2 is SYDVKM. The CDR3 consists of 12 residues. The CDR3, as DNA: TGTGCCAGCAGTTCTATCAATTCACCCCTCCACTTT. Amino acids: CASSSINSPLHF.

The genes are TRBV18 and TRBJ2-7, with D possibly TRBD1 on 5 matching bases. Germline V gene sequence: CDR1 KGHSH, CDR2 LQKENI. The CDR3 is made up of 14 amino acids. Trimming left V 3 bases short and J 2 bases short, with 11 bases between. The CDR3 spells CASSPSDSPYEQYF. CDR3 in DNA: TGTGCCAGCTCACCCTCTGACAGCCCCTACGAGCAGTACTTC.

The chain employs TRBV28 and TRBJ2-7; no clear D gene. Germline values: CDR1 MDHEN, CDR2 SYDVKM. V was cut by 3 bases and J by 5 bases, with 17 bases left in between. The CDR3 contains 15 residues. The CDR3 DNA sequence: TGTGCCAGCAGTTTGATGGGCGACGGAAAAGACGAGCAGTACTTC. This translates into CASSLMGDGKDEQYF. Complete variable domain (other parts from reference TRBV28 and TRBJ2-7): DVKVTQSSRYLVKRTGEKVFLECVQDMDHENMFWYRQDPGLGLRLIYFSYDVKMKEKGDIPEGYSVSREKKERFSLILESASTNQTSMYLCASSLMGDGKDEQYFGPGTRLTVT.

A single count supports this clone. V and J are TRBV7-9 and TRBJ1-1, with 8 positions matching TRBD1. This CDR3 is 15 amino acids long. The germline V gene has CDR1 SEHNR and CDR2 FQNEAQ (reference sequence). The V gene end was trimmed by 0 bases and the J gene end by 6 bases; junction bases not matched to a gene: 6. CDR3 amino acids: CASSLAMGDRSEAFF. The DNA of the CDR3 is TGTGCCAGCAGCTTAGCGATGGGGGACAGGTCTGAAGCTTTCTTT.

The rearrangement uses TRBV19 and TRBJ1-1, with D possibly being TRBD1 (6 bases). Germline lookup yields CDR1 LNHDA and CDR2 SQIVND (reference sequence). V lost 5 bases, J lost 3 bases, and 19 bases lay in between. The CDR3 spans 16 residues. CDR3 in amino acids: CASSPLRQAKDTEAFF. The CDR3 DNA is TGTGCCAGTAGTCCCCTACGACAGGCAAAGGACACTGAAGCTTTCTTT.

This chain links TRBV5-7 with TRBJ2-1, with D possibly being TRBD1 (5 bases). TRBV5-7 is known as an ORF, though its function is uncertain. This CDR3 has 14 residues. The germline V and J ends were trimmed by 0 bases and 9 bases, with 13 bases remaining between them. CDR3 DNA sequence: TGTGCCAGCAGCTTGGGGTGGGCGCAGGGTGAGCAGTTCTTC. It specifies CASSLGWAQGEQFF.

The chain joins TRBV13 to TRBJ1-2; no definite D call. Germline CDR1 PRHDT, CDR2 FYEKMQ (reference sequence). The CDR3 has 12 residues. Deletions cut 8 bases from V and 2 bases from J, with 9 bases between. In DNA, the CDR3 is TGTGCCAGCGGTGGGCGCAACTATGGCTACACCTTC. It yields the protein CASGGRNYGYTF. Drawing the rest from reference TRBV13 and TRBJ1-2, the complete variable domain is AAGVIQSPRHLIKEKRETATLKCYPIPRHDTVYWYQQGPGQDPQFLISFYEKMQSDKGSIPDRFSAQQFSDYHSELNMSSLELGDSALYFCASGGRNYGYTFGSGTRLTVV.

V is TRBV28 and J is TRBJ1-4; tentatively, D is TRBD1 (5 bases). This CDR3 contains 14 residues. V lost 7 bases and J lost 0, with 9 bases in between. The germline V gene encodes CDR1 MDHEN and CDR2 SYDVKM. For the CDR3, the DNA is TGTGCCAGCATAGGACAAGCAACTAATGAAAAACTGTTTTTT. Protein: CASIGQATNEKLFF. The full variable domain, in which reference TRBV28 and TRBJ1-4 provide the parts outside the CDR3, is DVKVTQSSRYLVKRTGEKVFLECVQDMDHENMFWYRQDPGLGLRLIYFSYDVKMKEKGDIPEGYSVSREKKERFSLILESASTNQTSMYLCASIGQATNEKLFFGSGTQLSVL.

V is TRBV2 and J is TRBJ1-1; D possibly corresponds to TRBD1 (6 bases). Germline V gene data show CDR1 as SNHLY and CDR2 as FYNNEI. CDR3 length: 13 residues. The V gene lost 11 bases and the J gene lost 4 bases, with 17 bases spanning the gap. This chain's CDR3 is CAASIRGGTEAFF. CDR3 sequence (DNA): TGTGCCGCCTCGATCAGGGGAGGCACTGAAGCTTTCTTT.

This chain links TRBV19 with TRBJ2-1, with a tentative D call TRBD2 (6 bases). The V gene's germline CDR1 is LNHDA and CDR2 SQIVND (reference sequence). The CDR3 contains 16 residues. The V gene lost 3 bases and the J gene lost 3 bases, with 15 bases spanning the gap. The CDR3 DNA reads as TGTGCCAGTAGTATCCGGGGCGGGATCGACTACAATGAGCAGTTCTTC. Amino acid sequence: CASSIRGGIDYNEQFF.

The rearrangement uses TRBV7-9 and TRBJ1-2, with 8 bases aligning to TRBD1. Germline V gene sequence: CDR1 SEHNR, CDR2 FQNEAQ (reference sequence). CDR3 length equals 14 residues. The J segment lost 8 bases and the V segment lost 6 bases, leaving 11 bases of the junction unmatched. The CDR3 nucleotides read TGTGCCAGCAGGGCAGGGGGCGCAATGGACGGCTACACCTTC. This gives the protein CASRAGGAMDGYTF.

The CDR3 here is CASSPTGGEYGYTF. The CDR3 DNA reads as TGTGCCAGCAGCCCTACCGGGGGCGAATATGGCTACACCTTC. The chain combines TRBV7-2 with TRBJ1-2; D possibly corresponds to TRBD1 (6 bases). From germline, CDR1 is SGHTA and CDR2 FQGNSA. This CDR3 contains 14 residues. V was pared by 5 bases and J by 5 bases, with 15 bases between.

CDR3: CASRGETGGEKLFF. The CDR3 coding sequence is TGTGCCAGCAGGGGGGAGACGGGAGGCGAAAAACTGTTTTTT. This chain links TRBV2 with TRBJ1-4; possibly TRBD1 for D (5 bases). This CDR3 comprises 14 residues. Germline V gene data show CDR1 as SNHLY and CDR2 as FYNNEI. Deletions cut 6 bases from V and 8 bases from J, with 16 bases between.

Of note for this clone: One junction end does not reproduce the germline sequence, and a read error may be involved. V is TRBV29-1 and J is TRBJ2-3, with 10 nucleotides matching TRBD2. The CDR3 loop spans 16 amino acids. Per the germline V gene, CDR1 is SQVTM and CDR2 is ANQGSEA. The CDR3 protein is CSVEGAAGGRTDMQYF. The CDR3 DNA follows: TGCAGCGTTGAGGGGGCAGCGGGAGGGAGAACAGATATGCAGTATTTT.

The chain links TRBV30 to TRBJ1-1, with 9 bases matching TRBD1. V dropped 1 base and J dropped 4; count of bases not matched to a gene: 7. This CDR3 has 15 amino acids. From germline, CDR1 is GTSNPN and CDR2 SVGIG (reference sequence). CDR3 DNA: TGTGCCTGGAGTGCAGGGGGACAGGGTAGCACTGAAGCTTTCTTT. Translating it yields CAWSAGGQGSTEAFF.

This clone was counted a few times. The chain carries TRBV28 and TRBJ1-3; D is unresolved. The CDR3 runs to 16 residues. The V end was cut by 6 bases, the J end by 0 bases, with 15 bases between. Germline CDR1 reads MDHEN; CDR2 reads SYDVKM. The CDR3 is CASSLHAGSSGNTIYF. CDR3 coding DNA: TGTGCCAGCAGCTTGCATGCAGGATCCTCTGGAAACACCATATATTTT.

This chain uses TRBV14 with TRBJ2-7, with unresolved D. Germline V gene sequence: CDR1 SGHDN, CDR2 FVKESK. CDR3 size: 15 residues. Deletions cut 0 bases from V and 2 bases from J, with 11 bases between. The DNA of the CDR3 is TGTGCCAGCAGCCAAGAGCTGGCCAGTACCTACGAGCAGTACTTC. Amino acids: CASSQELASTYEQYF. The full variable domain, rest sourced from reference TRBV14 and TRBJ2-7, is EAGVTQFPSHSVIEKGQTVTLRCDPISGHDNLYWYRRVMGKEIKFLLHFVKESKQDESGMPNNRFLAERTGGTYSTLKVQPAELEDSGVYFCASSQELASTYEQYFGPGTRLTVT.

The chain joins TRBV6-1 to TRBJ1-3; D might be TRBD1 (6 bases). Germline assignment: CDR1 MNHNS and CDR2 SASEGT. Trimming pared 2 bases from V and 0 bases from J, leaving 11 bases between. This CDR3 spans 16 amino acids. The CDR3 sequence is CASSERGVNSGNTIYF. The CDR3, as DNA: TGTGCCAGCAGTGAAAGGGGGGTAAACTCTGGAAACACCATATATTTT.